This paragraph covers one T cell receptor beta chain sequence. This receptor's antigen is unknown. Qualities for individual bases were not recorded, and no much larger clone is one base off. These data come from a study of blood T cell repertoires in COVID-19 (dated by TCRdb to 2019 to 2021). Turning to the overall study: Samples covering the acute and convalescent phases of COVID-19 were provided by collaborators in the United States, Italy and Spain. Subjects who had been exposed to COVID-19, were actively infected with it, or had recovered from it provided the deeply sampled blood TCRbeta repertoires that made up the dataset. The prospective study material was composed of cDNA or gDNA derived from T cells, B-cell-depleted T cells, or PBMCs. Where HLA class I and class II types were available, the types were taken from metadata supplied by the sample provider, not from assay-based typing. A freely available public database, intended as a resource for researchers studying the immune response to SARS-CoV-2, is where the repertoires were released. The sample metadata nearly always contained a de-identified subject ID, COVID-19 status, age in years and sex. The samples were drawn from the first 160 participants of the ongoing ImmuneRACE study and from about 1,200 subjects provided by 6 global collaborators.

Here is what the overall study found, with its caveats: How much clinical and demographic metadata was included differed by source and by participant, and the metadata was provided uncurated.

TCRbeta CDR3 regions were amplified from genomic DNA using the immunoSEQ Assay, a bias-controlled multiplex PCR. The study's own analysis went as follows. The number of nucleated cells in each sample was estimated from the amplification of reference gene primers within the assay. Sequence reads were collapsed and filtered to measure the absolute abundance of every unique TCRbeta CDR3 rearrangement. Productive Simpson clonality was computed per sample as the square root of Simpson's diversity index over productive rearrangements. The table comes from immuneACCESS by way of TCRdb, which keeps in-frame sequences with V and J called. Part of the clones is missing from these tables; in studies checked, under half for an unresolved V gene and the rest for unknown reasons. The DNA gave D and trimming, while V, J and clone size come from that table. The sample yields around 250,000 clones; more than 75% were counted once. The ten largest clones add up to roughly a sixth of the sample.

Participants in the prospective study were enrolled through a virtual design, were aged roughly 18 to 90 years, and lived in 24 United States geographic areas. Cohort assignment in the prospective study relied on participant-reported clinical history from a screening survey and a study questionnaire. ImmuneRACE Cohort 3 recovered participants were defined by two consecutive negative NP/OP PCR tests, healthcare professional clearance, or symptom resolution. In the prospective study, mobile phlebotomists collected whole blood, serum and a nasopharyngeal or oropharyngeal swab from each participant. Additional blood draws and questionnaires over a roughly two-month period could optionally be provided by prospective study participants. Before DNA extraction, blood samples from the prospective study were shipped at room temperature or frozen. For CDR1 and CDR2, the germline V gene lists MNHEY and SVGAGI. V lost 5 bases and J lost 11 bases, and the count of bases not matched to a germline gene is 5. The CDR3 goes from the cysteine to the phenylalanine over 11 residues. Only the CDR3 DNA is retained, 33 bases long and in frame from the first base.

Sequenced: PBMCs or T cells enriched from blood (not recorded which). Here the chain combines TRBV6-5 and TRBJ1-1, with 7 junctional bases fitting TRBD1. This TCR was sampled from a man aged 18 to 30 who had recovered from COVID-19. The DNA sequence reads TGTGCCAGCAGTCGACAGGGTCCGGCTTTCTTT. This yields the protein CASSRQGPAFF.